This T cell receptor (beta chain) was profiled in a study of shared clonotypes between healthy human individuals. About the research overall: Donors consisted of a couple of women and a few men between 18 and 49. Study-wide results and limits: Blood was the only sampled material, and tissue repertoires likely differ.

The CDR3 length is 16 residues. Germline loops: CDR1 MNHNY, CDR2 SVGAGI (reference sequence). V lost 3 bases and J 1 base, leaving 15 bases between the germline ends. With respect to this clone: What it binds is unknown.

Clones were read by immunoSEQ multiplex PCR, and TCRdb kept only the in-frame ones, dropping some. The top ten hold under 2% of the sample, which has some 630,000 clones, 72% seen once. Sequencing was performed on memory CD4+ T cells sorted from blood. The subset was: CD45RA-negative fraction. The clonotype originates from a young woman in good health. The chain carries TRBV6-6 and TRBJ1-1, with unresolved D. CDR3: CASSYLTSGRNTEAFF. Here the CDR3 DNA reads TGTGCCAGCAGTTATCTAACATCGGGCCGGAACACTGAAGCTTTCTTT.